This entry lists 21 T cell receptor beta chains sequenced from one sample in a study of preoperative IRX-2 immunotherapy in early breast cancer. Profiled with immunoSEQ multiplex PCR; TCRdb holds only in-frame clones, not every one. Counted here are about 43,000 clones, roughly 95% occurring once; the ten biggest clones make up over 1.5%. Specified treatment: preoperative locoregional IRX-2 cytokine immunotherapy. The sample was tumor tissue, taken after IRX-2 immunotherapy. These receptors came from a human donor with breast cancer.

The CDR3 here is CATSRAPPDTQYF. In DNA form, the CDR3 reads TGTGCCACCAGCAGAGCCCCGCCGGATACGCAGTATTTT. V gene TRBV15 combines with J gene TRBJ2-3; D is uncertain. Deletions cut 1 base from V and 6 bases from J, with 8 bases between. Germline values: CDR1 LNHNV, CDR2 YYDKDF (reference sequence). CDR3 length: 13 amino acids.

The chain carries TRBV11-3 and TRBJ2-2; 7 positions match TRBD2. Germline assignment: CDR1 SGHNT and CDR2 YENEEA. This CDR3 has 17 residues. The J segment lost 0 bases and the V segment lost 0 bases, leaving 4 bases of the junction unmatched. The CDR3 DNA follows: TGTGCCAGCAGCTTAGACGAGAGCGGGGCGAACACCGGGGAGCTGTTTTTT. Translated, it gives CASSLDESGANTGELFF. The variable domain in full, completed from reference TRBV11-3 and TRBJ2-2, reads EAGVVQSPRYKIIEKKQPVAFWCNPISGHNTLYWYLQNLGQGPELLIRYENEEAVDDSQLPKDRFSAERLKGVDSTLKIQPAELGDSAVYLCASSLDESGANTGELFFGEGSRLTVL.

The rearrangement links TRBV5-4 to TRBJ2-1; D could derive from TRBD1 or TRBD2 (5 bases each). Germline V gene data show CDR1 as SGHNT and CDR2 as YYREEE (reference sequence). Trimming took off 5 bases at V and 8 bases at J, with 20 bases between the two ends. The CDR3 consists of 15 residues. The CDR3 DNA reads as TGTGCCAGCAGGGATCTTGGGGGTCCCGACGATGAGCAGTTCTTC. This sequence encodes CASRDLGGPDDEQFF. Full variable domain (remainder filled in from reference TRBV5-4 and TRBJ2-1): ETGVTQSPTHLIKTRGQQVTLRCSSQSGHNTVSWYQQALGQGPQFIFQYYREEENGRGNFPPRFSGLQFPNYSSELNVNALELDDSALYLCASRDLGGPDDEQFFGPGTRLTVL.

The V and J genes are TRBV11-3 and TRBJ2-1; D possibly corresponds to TRBD2 (6 bases). Per the germline V gene, CDR1 is SGHNT and CDR2 is YENEEA. The V and J ends lost 1 base and 2 bases respectively, with 15 bases between them. The CDR3 runs 17 residues. The CDR3, as DNA: TGTGCCAGCAGCTTAGGATTGAGACTAGGACCCTACAATGAGCAGTTCTTC. It is translated as CASSLGLRLGPYNEQFF.

The chain has TRBV30 and TRBJ1-4; no definite D call. CDR3 length: 14 amino acids. Germline V gene sequence: CDR1 GTSNPN, CDR2 SVGIG (reference sequence). DNA of the CDR3: TGTGCGCGGACGGGAAGGACAACTAATGAAAAACTGTTTTTT. It encodes CARTGRTTNEKLFF.

The rearrangement uses TRBV5-1 and TRBJ2-5; D tentatively reads TRBD1 or TRBD2 (5 bases each). The assigned J gene may be wrong: the sequence end matches TRBJ2-7 better. Germline V CDR1 and CDR2: SGHRS, YFSETQ. The CDR3 sequence is 14 residues long. The chain's CDR3 is CASSLEGRIYEQYF. The CDR3 nucleotides read TGCGCCAGCAGCTTGGAGGGACGGATCTACGAGCAGTACTTC.

In its sample, this clone was seen once. V usage is TRBV19 and J usage is TRBJ2-1; TRBD2 is a possible D gene (5 bases). The ends were cut back, 3 bases at V and 7 bases at J, with 10 bases in the middle. There are 13 residues in the CDR3. Germline V gene sequence: CDR1 LNHDA, CDR2 SQIVND (reference sequence). The CDR3 sequence: CASSIGGWNEQFF. CDR3 DNA: TGTGCCAGTAGTATCGGAGGATGGAATGAGCAGTTCTTC.

The J gene is TRBJ2-7, the V gene TRBV6-1; no definite D call. Deletions cut 5 bases from V and 2 bases from J, with 13 bases between. The germline CDR1 and CDR2 sequences are MNHNS and SASEGT. The CDR3 has 14 residues. CDR3 in amino acids: CASSTTSVTYEQYF. CDR3 DNA sequence: TGTGCCAGCAGTACCACCAGCGTCACCTACGAGCAGTACTTC.

The chain is built from TRBV5-8 and TRBJ2-3; D is perhaps TRBD1 or TRBD2 (5 bases each). The CDR3 sequence is 14 residues long. Germline loops: CDR1 SGHTS, CDR2 YDEGEE. Trimming shortened V by 4 bases and J by 2 bases, and 11 bases separated the two germline ends. The CDR3 nucleotides read TGTGCCAGCAGCGGGGGTCCTACCACAGATACGCAGTATTTT. The encoded protein is CASSGGPTTDTQYF.

The gene calls are TRBV30 and TRBJ2-2, with 9 bases aligning to TRBD2. CDR1 GTSNPN and CDR2 SVGIG come from the germline V gene (reference sequence). V dropped 1 base and J dropped 6; count of bases not matched to a gene: 6. The CDR3 loop spans 15 amino acids. DNA of the CDR3: TGTGCCTGGAGTGGGCTAGCGGGGAATTCCGGGGAGCTGTTTTTT. Translating gives CAWSGLAGNSGELFF.

A single count supports this clone. V and J are TRBV5-1 and TRBJ2-7; 12 bases fit TRBD2. V trimming: 0 bases; J trimming: 5 bases; junction bases outside the gene matches: 0. Germline CDR1 reads SGHRS; CDR2 reads YFSETQ. The CDR3 covers 14 residues. CDR3 protein: CASSLGLAGDEQYF. The CDR3 coding sequence is TGCGCCAGCAGCTTGGGACTAGCGGGGGACGAGCAGTACTTC.

This clone came up a few times. V is TRBV7-2 and J is TRBJ2-5; D unresolved. Germline V gene data show CDR1 as SGHTA and CDR2 as FQGNSA. The CDR3 runs to 15 residues. Between the trimmed V and J ends, which lost 4 bases and 5 bases, there was a span of 17 bases. The CDR3 sequence is CASSSAGDEMETQYF. In DNA form, the CDR3 reads TGTGCCAGCAGCTCCGCAGGCGATGAGATGGAGACCCAGTACTTC. Variable domain in full (rest from reference TRBV7-2 and TRBJ2-5): GAGVSQSPSNKVTEKGKDVELRCDPISGHTALYWYRQSLGQGLEFLIYFQGNSAPDKSGLPSDRFSAERTGGSVSTLTIQRTQQEDSAVYLCASSSAGDEMETQYFGPGTRLLVL.

The chain couples TRBV5-5 to TRBJ1-6; the D gene is possibly TRBD1 (6 bases). CDR1 and CDR2 (germline): SGHKS, YYEKEE (reference sequence). Trimming stripped 4 bases from V and 9 bases from J, with 17 bases between. CDR3 length: 15 amino acids. CDR3 sequence: CASSLLQGSSSPLHF. CDR3 nucleotide sequence: TGTGCCAGCAGCCTACTCCAGGGGTCGTCTTCACCCCTCCACTTT.

V gene TRBV20-1 combines with J gene TRBJ2-3; no definite D call. The germline CDR1 and CDR2 sequences are DFQATT and SNEGSKA (reference sequence). Trimming left V 7 bases short and J 2 bases short, with 7 bases between. This CDR3 is 11 amino acids long. CDR3 protein: CSGGVTDTQYF. For the CDR3, the DNA is TGCAGTGGTGGGGTCACAGATACGCAGTATTTT.

The chain has TRBV28 and TRBJ1-6; D gene unclear. The CDR3 consists of 14 residues. The V end was cut by 6 bases, the J end by 4 bases, with 10 bases between. Germline lookup yields CDR1 MDHEN and CDR2 SYDVKM. CDR3 residues: CASRGGGYNSPLHF. In nucleotides, the CDR3 is TGTGCCAGCAGGGGAGGAGGATATAATTCACCCCTCCACTTT.

The gene calls are TRBV28 and TRBJ1-3; unclear D gene. The CDR3 totals 14 residues. Germline V gene data show CDR1 as MDHEN and CDR2 as SYDVKM. V was shortened by 5 bases and J by 0 bases, with 8 bases between the two germline ends. CDR3 sequence: CASSTPYSGNTIYF. The CDR3 bases are TGTGCCAGCAGTACCCCATACTCTGGAAACACCATATATTTT.

The chain is built from TRBV4-1 and TRBJ2-7; a weak D match, TRBD1 (6 bases). V gave up 5 bases and J gave up 4 bases, with 15 bases separating them. The CDR3 runs to 14 residues. CDR1 and CDR2 (germline): MGHRA, YSYEKL. The CDR3 coding sequence is TGCGCCAGCAGCTCATACATACAGGGTTACGAGCAGTACTTC. Amino acids: CASSSYIQGYEQYF.

This clone was found once. The rearrangement uses TRBV2 and TRBJ1-1; D perhaps matches TRBD1 (5 bases). The germline V gene encodes CDR1 SNHLY and CDR2 FYNNEI. The CDR3 is made up of 14 amino acids. The V gene lost 7 bases and the J gene lost 0 bases, with 12 bases spanning the gap. The CDR3 DNA sequence: TGTGCCAGCAAAGTGGACAAAATGAACACTGAAGCTTTCTTT. Protein: CASKVDKMNTEAFF.

The rearrangement links TRBV28 to TRBJ2-3; D call uncertain. The germline CDR1 and CDR2 sequences are MDHEN and SYDVKM. V lost 6 bases to trimming and J lost 8 bases, with 6 bases between them. CDR3 size: 10 residues. As DNA, the CDR3 is TGTGCCAGCAGCACGGGTACGCAGTATTTT. It is translated as CASSTGTQYF.

The chain couples TRBV5-1 to TRBJ1-2, with D perhaps matching TRBD1 (6 bases). The germline V gene has CDR1 SGHRS and CDR2 YFSETQ. Trimming pared 7 bases from V and 4 bases from J, leaving 20 bases between. This CDR3 spans 15 amino acids. CDR3 bases: TGCGCCAGCGAAGAGATACCGGGGGCCGCCTATGGCTACACCTTC. Residues: CASEEIPGAAYGYTF.

This chain connects TRBV6-6 to TRBJ2-2, with D possibly being TRBD2 (5 bases). The CDR3 is made up of 12 amino acids. Germline values: CDR1 MNHNY, CDR2 SVGAGI (reference sequence). V was cut by 5 bases and J by 8 bases, with 9 bases left in between. The CDR3 region has the DNA TGTGCCAGCAGTCTCTGGGAGGGGGAGCTGTTTTTT. It translates to CASSLWEGELFF.